This entry lists 10 T cell receptor beta chains sequenced from one sample in a study of blood T cell repertoires in COVID-19. Clones were sequenced by immunoSEQ multiplex PCR, and TCRdb holds only the in-frame ones, with some missing. The sample holds a few hundred thousand clones, around 90% seen once. The sequencing input was peripheral blood. These receptors were taken from a man aged 18-30 years with COVID-19, enrolled during active disease.

V and J are TRBV5-4 and TRBJ1-2; D is undetermined. From germline, CDR1 is SGHNT and CDR2 YYREEE (reference sequence). Trimming took 4 bases from V and 3 from J, leaving 10 bases between them. This CDR3 is 13 amino acids long. The CDR3 protein is CASSPEQYYGYTF. The DNA for the CDR3 is TGTGCCAGCAGCCCGGAGCAATACTATGGCTACACCTTC. Full variable domain (missing parts from reference TRBV5-4 and TRBJ1-2): ETGVTQSPTHLIKTRGQQVTLRCSSQSGHNTVSWYQQALGQGPQFIFQYYREEENGRGNFPPRFSGLQFPNYSSELNVNALELDDSALYLCASSPEQYYGYTFGSGTRLTVV.

The rearrangement uses TRBV19 and TRBJ2-5; 7 bases fit TRBD1. With 9 bases clipped from V and 5 bases from J, the junction kept 3 bases outside the gene matches. CDR1 and CDR2 (germline): LNHDA, SQIVND (reference sequence). The CDR3 totals 11 residues. This CDR3 reads CASRGIETQYF. The CDR3 DNA is TGTGCCAGCAGGGGGATTGAGACCCAGTACTTC. The full variable domain, its missing parts supplied by reference TRBV19 and TRBJ2-5, is DGGITQSPKYLFRKEGQNVTLSCEQNLNHDAMYWYRQDPGQGLRLIYYSQIVNDFQKGDIAEGYSVSREKKESFPLTVTSAQKNPTAFYLCASRGIETQYFGPGTRLLVL.

The chain links TRBV15 to TRBJ2-7, with 9 bases fitting TRBD1. This CDR3 region has 14 residues. Trimming took 1 base from V and 2 from J; bases not matched to a gene: 0. Germline V gene lookup returns CDR1 LNHNV and CDR2 YYDKDF (reference sequence). The CDR3 coding sequence is TGTGCCACCAGCAGAGGGACAGGGGCCTACGAGCAGTACTTC. As protein: CATSRGTGAYEQYF. Filled out from reference TRBV15 and TRBJ2-7, the complete variable domain reads DAMVIQNPRYQVTQFGKPVTLSCSQTLNHNVMYWYQQKSSQAPKLLFHYYDKDFNNEADTPDNFQSRRPNTSFCFLDIRSPGLGDTAMYLCATSRGTGAYEQYFGPGTRLTVT.

The rearrangement uses TRBV5-1 and TRBJ2-1; 7 nucleotides line up with TRBD1. V lost 4 bases and J lost 6; bases outside the gene matches: 4. Per germline, CDR1 SGHRS and CDR2 YFSETQ. The CDR3 is 13 amino acids. This CDR3 reads CASSKTGFNEQFF. The DNA of the CDR3 is TGCGCCAGCAGCAAGACAGGGTTCAATGAGCAGTTCTTC.

The chain joins TRBV5-4 to TRBJ2-7; D may be TRBD2 (5 bases). The CDR3 spans 13 residues. Per germline, CDR1 SGHNT and CDR2 YYREEE (reference sequence). Trimming removed 4 bases at V and 2 bases at J, with 10 bases between. This chain's CDR3 is CASSQKGAYEQYF. As DNA, the CDR3 is TGTGCCAGCAGCCAAAAGGGAGCCTACGAGCAGTACTTC.

A word on this clone: One end of the junction varies from germline; a read error may be responsible. The V call is TRBV23-1, the J call TRBJ2-3; the D is unclear. TRBV23-1 is identified as an open reading frame with a role that is uncertain. The CDR3 spans 15 residues. DNA of the CDR3: TGCGCCAGCAGTCAATTCTGCCCAAGCAAAGATACGCAGTATTTT. Residues: CASSQFCPSKDTQYF.

The V gene is TRBV20-1, the J gene TRBJ2-7; no reliable D call. The CDR3 totals 11 residues. Trimming left V 5 bases short and J 0 bases short, with 5 bases between. Germline values: CDR1 DFQATT, CDR2 SNEGSKA (reference sequence). In DNA form, the CDR3 reads TGCAGTGCTCGTTTCTCCTACGAGCAGTACTTC. This sequence encodes CSARFSYEQYF.

The rearrangement links TRBV25-1 to TRBJ2-1, with TRBD2 matching over 8 bases. The CDR3 is made up of 13 amino acids. Losses at the gene ends were 8 bases for V and 2 bases for J; bases not matched to a gene: 2. The germline CDR1 and CDR2 sequences are MGHDK and SYGVNS. In DNA form, the CDR3 reads TGTGCCAGCCGACTAGCGACCTACAATGAGCAGTTCTTC. This codes for CASRLATYNEQFF.

The V call is TRBV6-5, the J call TRBJ2-7; possible D gene TRBD2, 5 bases. The CDR3 runs 14 residues. Germline V gives CDR1 MNHEY, CDR2 SVGAGI. V lost 6 bases and J lost 4, with 16 bases in between. CDR3 nucleotides: TGTGCCAGCAGCCTCAAAGCAGGACTTTACGAGCAGTACTTC. This translates into CASSLKAGLYEQYF.

Written as DNA, the CDR3 is TGTGCCACCATGAAACGGAGCACAGATACGCAGTATTTT. Residues: CATMKRSTDTQYF. This chain joins TRBV19 and TRBJ2-3; D ambiguous. The CDR3 has 13 residues. Trimming removed 10 bases at V and 0 bases at J, with 11 bases between. The germline CDR1 and CDR2 sequences are LNHDA and SQIVND (reference sequence).